Here is one TCR beta chain with its context. What it binds is not known. The method was immunoSEQ multiplex PCR; TCRdb's version includes in-frame clones alone and lacks a portion of them. The repertoire includes about 1 million clones, about 80% of them detected once, and less than 1.5% sits in the top ten. This CDR3 is 17 amino acids long. The J segment lost 4 bases and the V segment lost 5 bases, leaving 13 bases of the junction unmatched. Germline V lookup: CDR1 SNHLY, CDR2 FYNNEI. The data derive from a study of shared clonotypes between healthy human individuals. Study-wide background: Serving as donors were two women and three men, whose ages spanned 18 to 49. Study-wide points: As a rule, naive subsets had a larger estimated richness than memory subsets. A small donor pool kept down the genetic and exposure-history diversity that was represented.

The clonotype comes from a man between 18 and 35 years old in good health. Sequenced sample: memory CD4+ T cells sorted from blood. Subset noted: CD45RA-negative fraction. V is TRBV2 and J is TRBJ2-2; TRBD2 matches 7 bases. This chain's CDR3 is CASSRDSPGGSTGELFF. The CDR3, as DNA: TGTGCCAGCAGTAGGGACTCGCCGGGAGGTAGCACCGGGGAGCTGTTTTTT.